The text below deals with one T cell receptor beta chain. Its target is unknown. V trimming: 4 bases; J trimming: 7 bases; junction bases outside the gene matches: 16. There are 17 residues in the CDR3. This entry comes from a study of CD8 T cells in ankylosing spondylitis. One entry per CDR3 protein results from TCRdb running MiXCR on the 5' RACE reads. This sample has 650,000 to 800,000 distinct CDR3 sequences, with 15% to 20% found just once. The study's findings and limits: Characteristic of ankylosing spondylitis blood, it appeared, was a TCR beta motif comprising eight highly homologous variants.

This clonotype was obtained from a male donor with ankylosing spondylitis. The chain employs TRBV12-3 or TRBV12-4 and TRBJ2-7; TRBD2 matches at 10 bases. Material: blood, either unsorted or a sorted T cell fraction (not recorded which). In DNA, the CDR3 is TGTGCCAGCAGTTCCGGAGGGGGCCTAGCGGGAGTCTGGGAGCAGTACTTC. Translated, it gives CASSSGGGLAGVWEQYF.